This TCR beta chain was profiled in a study of Ad26.COV2.S vaccination and SARS-CoV-2 variants. Across the study: Each vaccinee took Ad26.COV2.S intramuscularly, once or twice 56 days apart.

Treatment indicated: roughly 19 received Ad26.COV2.S at low or high dose, single or two shots; several received placebo; per-sample allocation not given. Each sample was drawn 63 days after the first injection (of vaccine or placebo). Germline CDR1 WSHSY, CDR2 SAAADI. Trimming pared 3 bases from V and 5 bases from J, leaving 1 base between. The CDR3 spans 11 residues. TCRdb keeps only in-frame clones here, not all; method: immunoSEQ multiplex PCR. Counted here are about 400,000 clones, over 75% occurring once; the ten biggest clones make up less than 4%. The rearrangement uses TRBV10-2 and TRBJ2-2; D is unresolved. The sequence was collected from a person between 18 and 59 years old who received the Ad26.COV2.S COVID-19 vaccine or a placebo. Sequencing was performed on peripheral blood, taken in a trial of Ad26.COV2.S vaccine versus placebo. The DNA for the CDR3 is TGCGCCAGCAGTGAAACCGGGGAGCTGTTTTTT. Translation gives CASSETGELFF.